The present entry profiles one T cell receptor (beta chain) with its context. The source of the sample is a study of cytomegalovirus exposure and HLA in healthy donors. The CDR3 is 13 residues long. CDR1 and CDR2 from the germline V gene are MNHEY and SVGAGI. Trimming took off 0 bases at V and 6 bases at J, with 8 bases between the two ends. This PCR relied on a set of 60 Vbeta primers and 13 Jbeta primers. Some clones are missing from TCRdb's copy, which holds only in-frame ones; the method was immunoSEQ multiplex PCR. The sample contains roughly 150,000 clones, around four fifths of which appear only once.

The sequenced sample consisted of PBMCs. V gene TRBV6-5 combines with J gene TRBJ1-2; possibly TRBD1 for D (5 bases). The source is a girl aged 2 to 10 in good health and CMV-seropositive. The CDR3 DNA reads as TGTGCCAGCAGTTACTCGGCAGGGCATGGCTACACCTTC. Protein: CASSYSAGHGYTF.